The 25 T cell receptor beta chains below all came from one sample that was sequenced in a study of T cells in Graves' hyperthyroidism and ophthalmopathy. RNA transcripts yielded amplified TCR beta CDR3 regions. Researchers ran a first-round RT-PCR on the TCR CDR3 using the HTBI primer set. MiXCR was run by TCRdb on the multiplex PCR reads, yielding one entry per CDR3 protein. The top ten hold about 14% of the sample, which has about 510,000 distinct CDR3 sequences, 12% to 15% seen once. Sequencing was done on a sample of blood. These receptors were collected from a woman aged 40 to 50 with Graves' hyperthyroidism.

This clonotype appeared many times. The genes are TRBV20-1 and TRBJ2-1; possibly TRBD1 for D (6 bases). This CDR3 contains 14 residues. Trimming took 6 bases from V and 6 from J, leaving 18 bases between them. CDR1 DFQATT and CDR2 SNEGSKA come from the germline V gene (reference sequence). The chain's CDR3 is CSAPRGSLLNEQFF. CDR3 nucleotides: TGCAGTGCCCCGAGGGGGAGTCTTCTCAATGAGCAGTTCTTC.

This clonotype occurred many times. The chain's CDR3 is CASSQADNSPLHF. CDR3 coding DNA: TGTGCCAGCAGCCAGGCGGATAATTCACCCCTCCACTTT. J is TRBJ1-6 and V is TRBV3-1; no firm D call. From germline, CDR1 is LGHDT and CDR2 YNNKEL (reference sequence). V dropped 3 bases and J dropped 5 bases, with 5 bases sitting between them. The CDR3 runs 13 residues.

This clonotype was seen ten or more times. V and J are TRBV28 and TRBJ2-1; 11 bases map to TRBD2. CDR1 and CDR2 from the germline V gene are MDHEN and SYDVKM. V trimming: 3 bases; J trimming: 6 bases; junction bases outside the gene matches: 10. The CDR3 covers 17 residues. The CDR3 nucleotides are TGTGCCAGCAGTTTCCCTAGCGGGAGGAAGGTTGCCAATGAGCAGTTCTTC. As protein: CASSFPSGRKVANEQFF.

The CDR3 region is CASSPPSRELFF. CDR3 in DNA: TGTGCCAGCAGCCCCCCCAGCCGGGAGCTGTTTTTT. The J gene is TRBJ2-2, the V gene TRBV7-9, with D hard to call. The CDR3 runs 12 residues. Trimming cost V 5 bases and J 9 bases, with 10 bases left between them. Germline loops: CDR1 SEHNR, CDR2 FQNEAQ (reference sequence).

This clonotype was picked up many times. A single base separates this from a much larger clone, so it may be a read error. This chain links TRBV28 with TRBJ2-7, with no clear D. V lost 6 bases to trimming and J lost 4 bases, with 10 bases between them. The CDR3 consists of 12 residues. CDR1 is MDHEN and CDR2 is SYDVKM in the germline V gene. The CDR3: CASRLVFYEQYF. CDR3 bases: TGTGCCAGCAGATTGGTGTTTTACGAGCAGTACTTC.

Ten or more counts support this clonotype. V and J are TRBV5-1 and TRBJ2-5, with TRBD1 matching 8 bases. The CDR3 is made up of 14 amino acids. V was pared by 2 bases and J by 5 bases, with 5 bases of the junction left unmatched. The germline V gene encodes CDR1 SGHRS and CDR2 YFSETQ. CDR3 residues: CASSFPDREETQYF. DNA of the CDR3: TGCGCCAGCAGCTTCCCGGACAGGGAGGAGACCCAGTACTTC.

The chain has TRBV12-3 or TRBV12-4 and TRBJ2-2; 7 bases line up with TRBD1. The V gene end was trimmed by 5 bases and the J gene end by 1 base; junction bases not matched to a gene: 1. The CDR3 contains 14 residues. The CDR3 bases are TGTGCCAGCAGTGGACAGGAGAACACCGGGGAGCTGTTTTTT. It specifies CASSGQENTGELFF.

This chain joins TRBV20-1 and TRBJ2-7; possibly TRBD1 or TRBD2 for D (7 bases each). V lost 3 bases, J lost 2 bases, and 17 bases lay in between. This CDR3 has 15 residues. The V gene's germline CDR1 is DFQATT and CDR2 SNEGSKA (reference sequence). CDR3 region: CSASQGGAGTYEQYF. The CDR3 region has the DNA TGCAGTGCTAGCCAGGGGGGGGCGGGGACCTACGAGCAGTACTTC.

Ten or more counts support this clonotype. The CDR3 region is CASSSTGTSSYEQYF. Here the CDR3 DNA reads TGTGCCAGCAGTTCTACCGGGACTAGCAGCTACGAGCAGTACTTC. The V call is TRBV27, the J call TRBJ2-7; 9 positions match TRBD2. The germline CDR1 and CDR2 sequences are MNHEY and SMNVEV (reference sequence). CDR3 size: 15 residues. The V and J ends lost 4 bases and 3 bases, in that order; junction bases with no gene match: 7.

The chain couples TRBV16 to TRBJ1-2; D is unclear. The CDR3 has 13 residues. V was shortened by 4 bases and J by 3 bases, with 9 bases between the two germline ends. The germline V gene encodes CDR1 KGHSY and CDR2 FQNENV. The CDR3 loop reads CASSPLQDYGYTF. CDR3 bases: TGTGCCAGCAGCCCACTGCAGGACTATGGCTACACCTTC.

This clonotype turned up a few times. The rearrangement links TRBV2 to TRBJ2-3, with 7 positions matching TRBD2. CDR3 size: 16 residues. Germline trimming cut 4 bases from V and 2 bases from J; bases unmatched to any gene: 9. Germline V gene sequence: CDR1 SNHLY, CDR2 FYNNEI. CDR3 DNA: TGTGCCAGCAGTGTTCGGCGGGAGTCTCCCACAGATACGCAGTATTTT. Translating gives CASSVRRESPTDTQYF.

V and J are TRBV30 and TRBJ2-7; TRBD1 aligns across 10 bases. CDR1 GTSNPN and CDR2 SVGIG come from the germline V gene (reference sequence). The length of the CDR3 is 12 residues. V shed 8 bases, J shed 3 bases, and the junction held 4 bases outside the gene matches. The CDR3 region is CATRTGGYEQYF. The CDR3 region has the DNA TGTGCCACCCGGACAGGGGGCTACGAGCAGTACTTC. The full variable domain, rest sourced from reference TRBV30 and TRBJ2-7, is SQTIHQWPATLVQPVGSPLSLECTVEGTSNPNLYWYRQAAGRGLQLLFYSVGIGQISSEVPQNLSASRPQDRQFILSSKKLLLSDSGFYLCATRTGGYEQYFGPGTRLTVT.

This clonotype has ten or more counts. The rearrangement links TRBV12-3 or TRBV12-4 to TRBJ2-1; perhaps TRBD2 as D (5 bases). Trimming shortened V by 3 bases and J by 2 bases, and 11 bases separated the two germline ends. The CDR3 loop spans 15 amino acids. The CDR3 sequence: CASSLGSGTYNEQFF. In nucleotides, the CDR3 is TGTGCCAGCAGTTTGGGCAGCGGCACCTACAATGAGCAGTTCTTC.

This clonotype was seen ten or more times. The chain is built from TRBV28 and TRBJ1-1, with D possibly being TRBD1 (5 bases). There are 13 residues in the CDR3. With 7 bases removed from V and 3 bases from J, the gap between germline ends came to 12 bases. Germline CDR1 is MDHEN and CDR2 is SYDVKM. The CDR3 DNA reads TGTGCCAGCAACCAGGGTGGTGACACTGAAGCTTTCTTT. It encodes CASNQGGDTEAFF.

This clonotype was recorded at least ten times. This chain's CDR3 is CASSLARLAGGENEQFF. The CDR3 DNA is TGTGCCAGCAGTTTAGCCAGACTAGCGGGGGGTGAGAATGAGCAGTTCTTC. This chain uses TRBV12-3 or TRBV12-4 with TRBJ2-1; 13 bases match TRBD2. The trim removed 0 bases at V and 7 bases at J, leaving 6 bases unmatched. The CDR3 sequence is 17 residues long.

This clonotype was seen repeatedly, ten times or more. V usage is TRBV30 and J usage is TRBJ1-5, with a tentative D call TRBD1 (6 bases). Germline lookup yields CDR1 GTSNPN and CDR2 SVGIG (reference sequence). The CDR3 totals 14 residues. Trimming shortened V by 0 bases and J by 4 bases, and 10 bases separated the two germline ends. The CDR3 DNA follows: TGTGCCTGGAGTGTACCGGGGGCGAATCAGCCCCAGCATTTT. Translating gives CAWSVPGANQPQHF.

This clonotype was detected many times. This chain connects TRBV28 to TRBJ1-2; D is undetermined. Germline CDR1 reads MDHEN; CDR2 reads SYDVKM. This CDR3 region has 16 residues. V gave up 3 bases and J gave up 0 bases, with 14 bases separating them. CDR3 nucleotide sequence: TGTGCCAGCAGTTTCCTAGACACCGATGCTAACTATGGCTACACCTTC. Protein product: CASSFLDTDANYGYTF.

V is TRBV7-9 and J is TRBJ1-6; perhaps TRBD1 as D (6 bases). Germline CDR1 reads SEHNR; CDR2 reads FQNEAQ (reference sequence). This CDR3 is 15 amino acids long. Trimming shortened V by 5 bases and J by 8 bases, and 16 bases separated the two germline ends. The CDR3 reads CASSPRERGDSPLHF. The DNA for the CDR3 is TGTGCCAGCAGCCCTCGTGAGAGGGGGGATTCACCCCTCCACTTT. The whole variable domain, remainder taken from reference TRBV7-9 and TRBJ1-6, is DTGVSQNPRHKITKRGQNVTFRCDPISEHNRLYWYRQTLGQGPEFLTYFQNEAQLEKSRLLSDRFSAERPKGSFSTLEIQRTEQGDSAMYLCASSPRERGDSPLHFGNGTRLTVT.

A few counts support this clonotype. The gene calls are TRBV18 and TRBJ2-3; D might be TRBD2 (6 bases). The germline V gene has CDR1 KGHSH and CDR2 LQKENI. The germline V and J ends were trimmed by 5 bases and 6 bases, with 12 bases remaining between them. The CDR3 totals 13 residues. CDR3 residues: CASSGGPMDTQYF. CDR3 DNA: TGTGCCAGCTCAGGAGGGCCAATGGATACGCAGTATTTT.

This clonotype has ten or more counts. The rearrangement links TRBV6-5 to TRBJ2-7; weak D call: TRBD2 (6 bases). The CDR3 consists of 16 residues. Germline V gene lookup returns CDR1 MNHEY and CDR2 SVGAGI. V was shortened by 0 bases and J by 2 bases, with 14 bases between the two germline ends. CDR3 in amino acids: CASSYSQRGGTYEQYF. The CDR3 DNA reads TGTGCCAGCAGTTACTCGCAGAGGGGAGGCACCTACGAGCAGTACTTC.

V gene TRBV5-1 combines with J gene TRBJ2-3, with 7 positions matching TRBD2. This CDR3 is 15 amino acids long. The germline V gene has CDR1 SGHRS and CDR2 YFSETQ. V lost 7 bases, J lost 3 bases, and 11 bases stayed unmatched. The CDR3 sequence is CASAEDAGVTDTQYF. The CDR3 DNA follows: TGCGCCAGCGCGGAGGACGCGGGAGTTACAGATACGCAGTATTTT.

This clonotype was observed a few times. The junction differs from germline at one of its ends, possibly a read error. V is TRBV3-1 and J is TRBJ2-5, with D possibly matching TRBD1 (6 bases). In germline, CDR1 is LGHDT, CDR2 YNNKEL (reference sequence). The CDR3 is made up of 13 amino acids. CDR3 DNA: TGCGCCAGCAGTGCCTCGGACAGAGAGACCCAGTACTTC. Encoded protein: CASSASDRETQYF.

This clonotype was counted ten times or more. The V call is TRBV12-3 or TRBV12-4, the J call TRBJ2-3, with unresolved D. Trimming took 10 bases from V and 5 from J, leaving 16 bases between them. The CDR3 covers 13 residues. The CDR3: CATALGHLDTQYF. CDR3 sequence (DNA): TGTGCCACCGCGCTGGGCCACTTAGATACGCAGTATTTT.

Details on this clonotype: This may be a read error: a much more frequent sequence differs by one nucleotide. V usage is TRBV6-2 or TRBV6-3 and J usage is TRBJ1-6, with TRBD1 matching over 9 bases. Germline assignment: CDR1 MNHEY and CDR2 SVGEGT. The length of the CDR3 is 14 residues. The ends lost 5 bases at V and 10 bases at J; junction bases unmatched: 6. The CDR3 here is CASSHRQGESPLHF. CDR3 bases: TGTGCCAGCAGTCACCGACAGGGGGAATCACCCCTCCACTTT.

This clonotype has only a few counts. This chain joins TRBV7-9 and TRBJ2-2; a weak D match, TRBD2 (6 bases). The CDR3 length is 16 residues. V was clipped by 5 bases and J by 2 bases, with 15 bases between them. CDR1 and CDR2 from the germline V gene are SEHNR and FQNEAQ (reference sequence). CDR3: CASSRRGGDNTGELFF. CDR3 sequence (DNA): TGTGCCAGCAGCAGGAGGGGCGGCGATAACACCGGGGAGCTGTTTTTT.